This T cell receptor beta chain was captured by sequencing in a study of T cells expressing NK-cell markers. Notes on this clonotype: The antigen remains unidentified.

TCRdb reprocessed the 5' RACE reads and stores each CDR3 protein as one record, lacking DNA. This sample's clone table lists hundreds of thousands of distinct CDR3 sequences. Points from the study as a whole: Each of 5 to 7 donors carried dominant NKG2C+ clonotypes accounting for roughly 1.0-7.0% of CD8+ T cells.

This TCR was recovered from a man between 18 and 35 years old in good health. Sequenced input: blood T cells: a sorted CD56 or NKG2C T cell subset, CD4+ or CD8+ T cells, or bulk PBMC T cells (not recorded which).

The CDR3 spells CASSPGTGIPNNYGYTF. The chain recombines TRBV27 with TRBJ1-2; lacking DNA, the TRBD1 call made by TCRdb goes unchecked. The CDR3 is 17 amino acids. Germline-derived CDR1 and CDR2 are MNHEY and SMNVEV (reference sequence).